The rows below give T cell receptor beta chains drawn from one sample of a study of cytomegalovirus exposure and HLA in healthy donors. Method: immunoSEQ multiplex PCR; TCRdb's copy keeps in-frame clones and lacks some. The profile covers 150,000 or so clones, with 82% appearing a single time and around 5.4% taken by the ten largest. Material: PBMCs. Source of these receptors: a young man in good health and CMV-seropositive. Each CDR3 is given with its conserved first and last residue. The D gene is left open where the match is weak. Where a row states a size, it is once, few, many or the class of an expanded clone; other rows omit it.

few,TRBV2,TRBJ2-5,NA,TGTGCCAGCAGTCCCCTACTCCAAGAGACCCAGTACTTC,CASSPLLQETQYF
NA,TRBV2,TRBJ2-7,TRBD1,TGTGCCAGCAGTTATACAGGGGATGTCGAGCAGTACTTC,CASSYTGDVEQYF
NA,TRBV6-7,TRBJ1-4,TRBD1,TGTGCCAGCAGTTACTCGTCCAGGGGGTCTAATGAAAAACTGTTTTTT,CASSYSSRGSNEKLFF
NA,TRBV7-2,TRBJ1-2,NA,TGTGCCAGCAGCTTAGCCGGGACATCAGGCTACACCTTC,CASSLAGTSGYTF
many,TRBV28,TRBJ2-7,TRBD2,TGTGCCAGCAGTTTGGGAGGGGAAAGGGAACAGTACTTC,CASSLGGEREQYF
NA,TRBV5-4,TRBJ2-1,TRBD2,TGTGCCAGCAGCCAACACCAACTAGCGGCTGAGCAGTTCTTC,CASSQHQLAAEQFF
few,TRBV4-2,TRBJ1-1,TRBD1,TGTGCCAGCAGCCCCAGACAGGGGATCGAAAACACTGAAGCTTTCTTT,CASSPRQGIENTEAFF
NA,TRBV5-1,TRBJ1-2,NA,TGCGCCAGCAGCCCCCAAGGGGGGGCCTTATATGGCTACACCTTC,CASSPQGGALYGYTF
NA,TRBV5-4,TRBJ1-6,NA,TGTGCCAGCAGTTTCAGGGGTTTGACGGATTCACCCCTCCACTTT,CASSFRGLTDSPLHF
NA,TRBV27,TRBJ1-2,NA,TGTGCCAGCAGTTTAGGGGCCAACTATGGCTACACCTTC,CASSLGANYGYTF
NA,TRBV28,TRBJ1-3,TRBD1,TGTGCCAGCAGTTTTGGACAGGGGGTGGGAATGCCTGGAAACACCATATATTTT,CASSFGQGVGMPGNTIYF
NA,TRBV6-1,TRBJ2-1,TRBD2,TGTGCCAGCAGTGAAAGAGACGGGAGGGGTTGGAATGAGCAGTTCTTC,CASSERDGRGWNEQFF
NA,TRBV7-9,TRBJ1-5,NA,TGTGCCAGCAGCCCAGGGATGACAGATCGGTCGCCCCAGCATTTT,CASSPGMTDRSPQHF
NA,TRBV7-9,TRBJ1-3,NA,TGTGCCAGCAGCTTCCCGCCGATGAGCTCTGGAAACACCATATATTTT,CASSFPPMSSGNTIYF
NA,TRBV30,TRBJ1-1,NA,TGTGCCTGGATATGGCCGCGGGCACGGGGAACTGAAGCTTTCTTT,CAWIWPRARGTEAFF
NA,TRBV27,TRBJ2-3,NA,TGTGCCAGCCCCGTTAGGGGGGGCGGCGCAGATACGCAGTATTTT,CASPVRGGGADTQYF
NA,TRBV27,TRBJ1-2,TRBD1,TGTGCCAGCAGCGGACAGGCCTTAATTGGGGGCTACACCTTC,CASSGQALIGGYTF
once,TRBV30,TRBJ2-3,TRBD2,TGTGCCTGGAAACGGGGGGGCACAGATACGCAGTATTTT,CAWKRGGTDTQYF